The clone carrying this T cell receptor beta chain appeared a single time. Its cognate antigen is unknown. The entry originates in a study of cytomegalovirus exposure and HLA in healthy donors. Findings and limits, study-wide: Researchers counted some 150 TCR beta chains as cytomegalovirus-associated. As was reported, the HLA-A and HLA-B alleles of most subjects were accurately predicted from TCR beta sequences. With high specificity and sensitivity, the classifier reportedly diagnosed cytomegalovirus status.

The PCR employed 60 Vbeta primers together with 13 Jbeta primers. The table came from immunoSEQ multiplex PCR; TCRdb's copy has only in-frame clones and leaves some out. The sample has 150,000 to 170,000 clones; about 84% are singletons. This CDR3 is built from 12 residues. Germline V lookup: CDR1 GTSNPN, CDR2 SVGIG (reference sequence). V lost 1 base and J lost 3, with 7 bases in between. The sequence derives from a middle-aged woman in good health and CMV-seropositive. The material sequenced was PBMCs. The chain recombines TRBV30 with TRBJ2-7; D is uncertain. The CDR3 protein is CAWSDASYEQYF. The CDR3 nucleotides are TGTGCCTGGAGTGACGCTAGCTACGAGCAGTACTTC.